This T cell receptor (beta chain) was recovered during a study of blood T cells in healthy people across ages (dated by TCRdb to between 2014 and 2016). About the full investigation: In model experiments, template switching captured roughly one uniquely barcoded TCR beta cDNA molecule for every two T cells. To track age-related changes in TCR beta repertoire diversity, the study relied on deep sequencing normalized with unique cDNA molecular identifiers. Two additional independent replicas of 1 million unique cDNA reads from the same blood draw were analyzed for two donors (one aged 18 to 29 and one aged 80 or older). The donors were split into four age groups: young (average approximately 16 years), middle-aged (roughly 42), aged (about 62) and long-lived (more than 80). Donors of different ages were randomly distributed across sequencing lanes to avoid experimental bias.

This clonotype has a count of ten or more. Its antigen is still unknown. No base-level quality is on record; no much larger clone is a single base apart. V loses 5 bases, J loses 8 bases, and the germline ends lie 18 bases apart. The CDR3 sequence holds 14 residues, the cysteine and phenylalanine included. The retained sequence is limited to the CDR3, 42 bases, with the frame set at the first base. The germline V gene encodes CDR1 SEHNR and CDR2 FQNEAQ (reference sequence). The library was generated by 5' RACE. Instrument used: Illumina HiSeq 2500. The second PCR ran for roughly 6 to 11 cycles and used a J-beta primer mix along with a sample-barcoded 5' primer. Each TCR beta cDNA molecule received a unique molecular identifier from a template-switch 5' adaptor carrying 12 random nucleotides. Each sample yielded at least 3 million CDR3-containing paired-end reads. First-strand cDNA was synthesized from all RNA with the Mint cDNA synthesis kit, primed by a TRBC-specific oligonucleotide. All cDNA was treated with uracil-DNA glycosylase and then went through a first 18-cycle PCR with the universal primers M1SS and BC2_uni_R. The original pipeline was this. Each sample was normalized by randomly selecting 1 million high-quality reads, each carrying a distinct molecular identifier. Instead of being binned into consensus sequences, reads with shared molecular identifiers were discarded. MiTCR, set to a Q25 quality threshold and the strictest error-elimination algorithm, was used for CDR3 identification, clonotype clustering and error correction. A nonparametric unseen species model using Euler transformation provided a lower-bound estimate of total TCR beta diversity. TCRdb applied fastp at Q25 and MiXCR to the public reads, then kept only in-frame beta chains. Each record represents a unique CDR3 protein, reported with the most common genes and DNA among its rows. TCRdb's processing, not the study's, gives the V and J calls here. Present in this sample are hundreds of thousands of distinct CDR3 sequences, roughly 31% of which were seen just once. The ten largest clones represent 15% to 18% of the sample.

The donors were roughly 39 Caucasian individuals from Russia, aged roughly 6 to 90 years, who were systemically healthy. Ten milliliters of peripheral blood were collected from each donor into EDTA-treated Vacutainer tubes. Ficoll-Paque density-gradient centrifugation was used to isolate PBMCs, with at least 7 million per sample. Trizol reagent was used to extract total RNA from PBMCs, with at least 5 micrograms per sample. Naive CD45RAhigh/CD27high T cell percentages were measured by flow cytometry on a PBMC aliquot from every donor. Results and caveats for the whole study, not just this receptor: Observed TCR beta diversity correlated strongly with the percentage of naive T cells measured by flow cytometry. Since profiling was done on bulk unsorted PBMCs, naive and antigen-experienced compartments could not be conclusively compared. Estimates of total diversity based on one million sequenced T cells were regarded as lower bounds and as underestimates. Observed TCR beta diversity per million T cells fell roughly linearly with age, and a significant reduction was already apparent by age around 40. The long-lived group showed more naive CD4+ T cells, fewer expanded clones and increased TCR diversity than the aged group, suggesting age selection. Because the CMV infection status of the donors was unknown, age-related changes in expanded clonotypes may potentially have been confounded.

This clonotype originated in a woman aged 80 or over in good health. Here the chain combines TRBV7-9 and TRBJ1-2; TRBD1 is perhaps the D gene, given 6 matching bases. The material sequenced was blood. The nucleotides read TGTGCCAGCAGCCCCGTGACGGACAGAGGGGGCTACACCTTC. Its amino acids are CASSPVTDRGGYTF.